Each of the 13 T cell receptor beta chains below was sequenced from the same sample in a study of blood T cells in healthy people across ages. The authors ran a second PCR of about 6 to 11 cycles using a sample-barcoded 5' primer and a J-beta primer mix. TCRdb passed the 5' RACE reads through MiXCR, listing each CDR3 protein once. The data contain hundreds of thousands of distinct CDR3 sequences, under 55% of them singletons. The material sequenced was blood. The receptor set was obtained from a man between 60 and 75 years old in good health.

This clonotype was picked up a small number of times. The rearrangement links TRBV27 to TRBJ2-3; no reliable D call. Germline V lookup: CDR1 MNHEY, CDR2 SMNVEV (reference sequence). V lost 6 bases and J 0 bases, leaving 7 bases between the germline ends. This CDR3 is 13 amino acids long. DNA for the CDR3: TGTGCCAGCAGATTCACTAGCACAGATACGCAGTATTTT. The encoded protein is CASRFTSTDTQYF.

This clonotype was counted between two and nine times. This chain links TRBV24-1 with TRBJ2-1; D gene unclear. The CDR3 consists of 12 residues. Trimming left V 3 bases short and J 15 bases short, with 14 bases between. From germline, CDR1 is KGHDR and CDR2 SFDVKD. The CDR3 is CATSDPGPTRFF. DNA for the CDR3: TGTGCCACCAGTGATCCCGGGCCGACTCGGTTCTTC.

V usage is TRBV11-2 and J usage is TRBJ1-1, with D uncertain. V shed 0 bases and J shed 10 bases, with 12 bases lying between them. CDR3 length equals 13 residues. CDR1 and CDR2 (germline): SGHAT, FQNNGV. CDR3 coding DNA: TGTGCCAGCAGCTTAGATCGAAGAGGAGCAGCTTTCTTT. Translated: CASSLDRRGAAFF.

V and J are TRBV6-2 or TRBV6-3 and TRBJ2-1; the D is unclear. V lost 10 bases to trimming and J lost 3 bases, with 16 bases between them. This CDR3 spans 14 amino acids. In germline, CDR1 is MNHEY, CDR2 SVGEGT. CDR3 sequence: CATAPAAIYNEQFF. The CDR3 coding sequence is TGTGCCACCGCCCCGGCAGCAATCTACAATGAGCAGTTCTTC.

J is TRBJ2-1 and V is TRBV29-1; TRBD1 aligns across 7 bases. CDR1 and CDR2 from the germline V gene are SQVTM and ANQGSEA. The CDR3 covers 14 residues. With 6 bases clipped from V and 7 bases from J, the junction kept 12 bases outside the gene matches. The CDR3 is CSVSTGPGVNEQFF. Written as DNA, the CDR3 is TGCAGCGTGTCGACAGGGCCAGGGGTTAATGAGCAGTTCTTC.

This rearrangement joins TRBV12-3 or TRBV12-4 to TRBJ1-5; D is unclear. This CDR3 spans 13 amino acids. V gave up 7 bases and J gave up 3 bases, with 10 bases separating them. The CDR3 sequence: CASTSAVNQPQHF. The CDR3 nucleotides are TGTGCCAGCACCTCCGCAGTCAATCAGCCCCAGCATTTT.

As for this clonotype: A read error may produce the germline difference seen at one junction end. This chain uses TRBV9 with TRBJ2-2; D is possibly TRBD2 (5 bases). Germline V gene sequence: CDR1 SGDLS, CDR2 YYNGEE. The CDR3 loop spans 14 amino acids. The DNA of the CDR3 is TGTGCCAGTAGCGCCAGACCAAACACCGGGGAGCTGTTTTTT. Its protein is CASSARPNTGELFF. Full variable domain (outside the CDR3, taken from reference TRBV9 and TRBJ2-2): DSGVTQTPKHLITATGQRVTLRCSPRSGDLSVYWYQQSLDQGLQFLIQYYNGEERAKGNILERFSAQQFPDLHSELNLSSLELGDSALYFCASSARPNTGELFFGEGSRLTVL.

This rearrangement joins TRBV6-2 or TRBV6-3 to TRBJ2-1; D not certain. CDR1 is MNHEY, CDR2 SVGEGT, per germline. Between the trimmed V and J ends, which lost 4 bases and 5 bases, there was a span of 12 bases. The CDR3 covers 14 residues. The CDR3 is CASSLTPRDNEQFF. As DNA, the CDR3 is TGTGCCAGCAGTTTGACACCTAGGGACAATGAGCAGTTCTTC.

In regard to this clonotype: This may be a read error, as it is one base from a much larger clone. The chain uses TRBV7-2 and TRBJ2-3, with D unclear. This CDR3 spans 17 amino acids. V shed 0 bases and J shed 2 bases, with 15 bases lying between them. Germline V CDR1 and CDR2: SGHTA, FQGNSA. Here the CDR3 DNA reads TGTGCCAGCAGCTTAGCCCGAGGACGAGCGTTCACAGATACGCAGTATTTT. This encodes CASSLARGRAFTDTQYF.

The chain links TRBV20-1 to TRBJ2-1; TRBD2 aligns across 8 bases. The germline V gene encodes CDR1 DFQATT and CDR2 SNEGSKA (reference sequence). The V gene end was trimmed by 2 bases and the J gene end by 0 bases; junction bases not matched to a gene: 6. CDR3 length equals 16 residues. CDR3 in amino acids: CSARPGGASSYNEQFF. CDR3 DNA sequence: TGCAGTGCTAGACCCGGGGGGGCGAGCTCCTACAATGAGCAGTTCTTC.

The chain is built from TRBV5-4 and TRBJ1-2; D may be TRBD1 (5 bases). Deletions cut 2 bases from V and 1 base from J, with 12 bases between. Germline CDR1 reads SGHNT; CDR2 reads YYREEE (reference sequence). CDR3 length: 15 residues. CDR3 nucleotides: TGTGCCAGCAGCTTTGGTCTTGACAGTAACTATGGCTACACCTTC. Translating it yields CASSFGLDSNYGYTF.

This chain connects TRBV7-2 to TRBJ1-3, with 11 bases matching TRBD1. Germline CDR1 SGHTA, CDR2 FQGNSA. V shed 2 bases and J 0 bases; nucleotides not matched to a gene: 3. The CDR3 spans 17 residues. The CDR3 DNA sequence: TGTGCCAGCAGCTTATCGGGACAGGGGGTCTCTGGAAACACCATATATTTT. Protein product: CASSLSGQGVSGNTIYF.

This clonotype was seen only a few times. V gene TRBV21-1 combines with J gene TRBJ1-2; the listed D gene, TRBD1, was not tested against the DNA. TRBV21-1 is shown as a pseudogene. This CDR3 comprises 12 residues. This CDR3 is CASPKEGEGYTF. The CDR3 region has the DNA TGTGCCAGCCCAAAAGAGGGGGAAGGCTACACCTTC.